This T cell receptor (beta chain) appears in the sequencing data of a study of early T cells in non-severe SARS-CoV-2 infection. Study information: Alpha and beta chains were unpaired, from unsorted whole-blood bulk RNA. Study-level findings and limits: Sequences matched to VDJdb favored anti-spike CD8 responses, while private and CD4 specificities were missed.

This clonotype was counted at least ten times. Antigen: not known. The CDR3 consists of 14 residues. The germline V gene encodes CDR1 SGHRS and CDR2 YFSETQ. V lost 1 base to trimming and J lost 7 bases; unmatched junction nucleotides: 6. Each cDNA molecule carried a unique molecular identifier. Each CDR3 protein gets one entry after TCRdb re-called the 5' RACE reads with MiXCR. The table has tens of thousands of distinct CDR3 sequences, roughly 12% seen once. The sequence was obtained from an adult who was a healthcare worker with PCR-confirmed SARS-CoV-2 infection or an uninfected control (not recorded which). The specimen was whole blood, collected at baseline. The V call is TRBV5-1, the J call TRBJ2-5, with 8 bases matching TRBD1. The CDR3 protein is CASSLNQGAGTQYF. CDR3 nucleotide sequence: TGCGCCAGCAGCTTGAACCAGGGGGCCGGGACCCAGTACTTC.